This T cell receptor beta chain was recovered during a study of blood T cell repertoires in COVID-19. As for the study in general: Specimens from acute and convalescent COVID-19 originated in the United States, Italy and Spain. T cells, B-cell-depleted T cells, or PBMCs supplied cDNA or gDNA.

Assay: immunoSEQ multiplex PCR; the TCRdb copy retains only in-frame clones and omits some. This table has more than 350,000 clones, more than 75% appearing once. Two negative PCRs, clearance, or symptom resolution were required of recovered Cohort 3 donors. The V gene's germline CDR1 is MGHDK and CDR2 SYGVNS. V lost 1 base and J lost 4, with 7 bases in between. The CDR3 loop spans 13 amino acids. This TCR was recovered from a woman aged 45-65 years who had recovered from COVID-19. This sequence joins TRBV25-1 and TRBJ1-1; D is undetermined. The sample taken for sequencing was PBMCs or T cells enriched from blood (not recorded which). CDR3 residues: CASSEFSRTEAFF. The CDR3 nucleotides are TGTGCCAGCAGTGAATTTAGCCGCACTGAAGCTTTCTTT.